A single sample gave rise to the 8 T cell receptor beta chains below, sequenced in a study of graft-versus-host responses after intestinal transplantation. No antigens are known for them. TCRdb keeps only in-frame clones here, not all; method: immunoSEQ multiplex PCR. The table has about 97,000 clones, around 93% seen once. The sequenced sample was unstimulated CD8+ T cells sorted from spleen or lymph node cells, obtained before transplant. All receptors come from a human donor who was the organ donor for an intestinal transplant.

In its sample, this clone was seen once. J is TRBJ1-5 and V is TRBV19, with D hard to call. Germline CDR1 and CDR2: LNHDA and SQIVND (reference sequence). The CDR3 length is 15 residues. The germline V and J ends were trimmed by 5 bases and 2 bases, with 13 bases remaining between them. In nucleotides, the CDR3 is TGTGCCAGTAGTTATTTCATGGGCGGCAATCAGCCCCAGCATTTT. This codes for CASSYFMGGNQPQHF.

This clone has a single count. V and J are TRBV9 and TRBJ1-2; D is uncertain. The germline V and J ends were trimmed by 0 bases and 8 bases, with 11 bases remaining between them. The germline V gene has CDR1 SGDLS and CDR2 YYNGEE. The CDR3 is 13 residues long. The CDR3 reads CASSVVTSNGYTF. In DNA form, the CDR3 reads TGTGCCAGCAGCGTAGTAACCAGTAACGGCTACACCTTC.

This chain links TRBV5-1 with TRBJ2-5; D may be TRBD2 (5 bases). The better agreement between TRBJ2-7 and the DNA end casts doubt on the J call. This CDR3 has 15 residues. Germline V gives CDR1 SGHRS, CDR2 YFSETQ. CDR3 DNA: TGCGCCAGCAGCTCCCCCGGAGGCTTGGTGGACGAGCAGTACTTC. This encodes CASSSPGGLVDEQYF.

The rearrangement joins TRBV29-1 to TRBJ2-1, with 9 positions matching TRBD1. V dropped 6 bases and J dropped 3; count of bases not matched to a gene: 3. From germline, CDR1 is SQVTM and CDR2 ANQGSEA. The CDR3 loop spans 13 amino acids. Here the CDR3 reads CSVRDRDYNEQFF. The CDR3 bases are TGCAGCGTCCGGGACAGGGACTACAATGAGCAGTTCTTC.

This clone has a single count. This chain links TRBV6-5 with TRBJ2-3; 12 bases map to TRBD2. The ends lost 6 bases at V and 2 bases at J; junction bases unmatched: 3. The CDR3 sequence is 15 residues long. CDR1 is MNHEY, CDR2 SVGAGI, per germline. CDR3 DNA sequence: TGTGCCAGCAGGCGGACTAGCGGGGACACAGATACGCAGTATTTT. Its protein product is CASRRTSGDTDTQYF.

V usage is TRBV5-6 and J usage is TRBJ1-2, with TRBD1 matching over 8 bases. After removal of 0 bases from V and 5 bases from J, the junction contained 9 bases not matched to a gene. CDR1 is SGHDT, CDR2 YYEEEE, per germline. The length of the CDR3 is 16 residues. The CDR3 DNA is TGTGCCAGCAGCTTGGTCCCCTCAGGGGGCGGTTATGGCTACACCTTC. Its translation: CASSLVPSGGGYGYTF. Supplemented by reference TRBV5-6 and TRBJ1-2, the full variable domain reads DAGVTQSPTHLIKTRGQQVTLRCSPKSGHDTVSWYQQALGQGPQFIFQYYEEEERQRGNFPDRFSGHQFPNYSSELNVNALLLGDSALYLCASSLVPSGGGYGYTFGSGTRLTVV.

The chain employs TRBV27 and TRBJ1-5, with 11 bases fitting TRBD1. CDR3 size: 14 residues. Germline CDR1 is MNHEY and CDR2 is SMNVEV (reference sequence). V trimming: 5 bases; J trimming: 9 bases; junction bases outside the gene matches: 6. CDR3: CASSGGTGGRPQHF. As DNA, the CDR3 is TGTGCCAGCAGTGGGGGGACAGGGGGACGGCCCCAGCATTTT.

V gene TRBV19 combines with J gene TRBJ1-2, with 7 bases that match TRBD1. The CDR3 is made up of 13 amino acids. Per the germline V gene, CDR1 is LNHDA and CDR2 is SQIVND (reference sequence). V was clipped by 5 bases and J by 5 bases; unmatched bases: 5. DNA of the CDR3: TGTGCCAGTAGTGGGACAGCTCTATATGGCTACACCTTC. This encodes CASSGTALYGYTF.